This TCR beta chain was recorded in a study of Tregs in tolerant kidney transplant recipients. This clone was seen once. The CDR3 contains 17 residues. V was pared by 0 bases and J by 5 bases, with 17 bases between. Germline V gene data show CDR1 as LNHNV and CDR2 as YYDKDF (reference sequence). The method was immunoSEQ multiplex PCR; TCRdb's version includes in-frame clones alone and lacks a portion of them. The sample shows tens of thousands of clones, approximately 85% of them seen only once. The material sequenced was Tregs from blood, taken before the transplant. The genes are TRBV15 and TRBJ1-5; D might be TRBD1 (5 bases). This clonotype was obtained from a human donor who received a combined kidney and bone marrow transplant. CDR3 protein: CATSRDGGRGGHQPQHF. The CDR3 bases are TGTGCCACCAGCAGAGATGGAGGAAGGGGCGGCCATCAGCCCCAGCATTTT.